The 21 T cell receptor beta chains listed next were all sequenced from one sample in a study of shared clonotypes between healthy human individuals. This table comes from immunoSEQ multiplex PCR, and its TCRdb copy is limited to in-frame clones, with some not included. The sample lists roughly 2.2 million clones, more than 80% occurring once. Sequencing used naive CD4+ T cells from PBMCs. The subset here: CD45RA+ positively selected. The receptors stem from a man in his late teens or twenties in good health. Some clones in this sample may be carry-over from other donors' samples.

This clone was recorded only once. The CDR3 sequence is CASSLQGSNEKLFF. CDR3 DNA: TGTGCCAGCAGCCTCCAGGGAAGTAATGAAAAACTGTTTTTT. The chain recombines TRBV7-2 with TRBJ1-4, with D tentatively TRBD1 (5 bases). V was trimmed by 5 bases and J by 4 bases, leaving 11 bases between them. CDR3 length: 14 residues. Germline CDR1 SGHTA, CDR2 FQGNSA.

V and J are TRBV2 and TRBJ2-1; 14 bases map to TRBD2. V lost 8 bases to trimming and J lost 8 bases; unmatched junction nucleotides: 8. CDR1 and CDR2 from the germline V gene are SNHLY and FYNNEI. The CDR3 is 15 residues long. The CDR3 protein is CASREGLAGVHEQFF. In DNA, the CDR3 is TGTGCCAGCCGCGAGGGACTAGCGGGAGTACATGAGCAGTTCTTC.

The chain recombines TRBV5-8 with TRBJ2-4; a possible D gene is TRBD1 (5 bases). V was pared by 4 bases and J by 0 bases, with 14 bases between. This CDR3 region has 16 residues. Germline CDR1 and CDR2: SGHTS and YDEGEE. The CDR3 coding sequence is TGTGCCAGCAGCCCCGCAGACAGACGAGCCAAAAACATTCAGTACTTC. It translates to CASSPADRRAKNIQYF.

The chain uses TRBV2 and TRBJ2-4; D perhaps matches TRBD2 (5 bases). Germline assignment: CDR1 SNHLY and CDR2 FYNNEI. The length of the CDR3 is 15 residues. The V end was cut by 7 bases, the J end by 0 bases, with 13 bases between. CDR3: CASTNRGLAKNIQYF. In nucleotides, the CDR3 is TGTGCCAGCACCAACCGAGGGCTAGCCAAAAACATTCAGTACTTC.

The chain joins TRBV5-1 to TRBJ2-5; 12 positions match TRBD2. The germline V gene encodes CDR1 SGHRS and CDR2 YFSETQ. The CDR3 is 16 residues long. V was clipped by 4 bases and J by 5 bases; unmatched bases: 9. CDR3 nucleotide sequence: TGCGCCAGCAGCCTAGGGACTAGCGGGCTAGGGGAGACCCAGTACTTC. It translates to CASSLGTSGLGETQYF.

The chain recombines TRBV4-3 with TRBJ2-3; D unclear. CDR1 is LGHNA and CDR2 is YSLEER in the germline V gene. The germline V and J ends were trimmed by 4 bases and 2 bases, with 10 bases remaining between them. The CDR3 is 14 amino acids. The CDR3 coding sequence is TGCGCCAGCAGCCGAGAAGGGTTCACAGATACGCAGTATTTT. It is translated as CASSREGFTDTQYF.

The J gene is TRBJ2-6, the V gene TRBV7-3, with 9 nucleotides matching TRBD1. J gave up 1 base and V 0 bases, and 7 bases lay outside the gene matches. Germline CDR1 reads SGHTA; CDR2 reads FQGTGA. This CDR3 spans 19 amino acids. The DNA of the CDR3 is TGTGCCAGCAGCTTAACCGGGACAGGGACCCTTTCTGGGGCCAACGTCCTGACTTTC. Amino acids: CASSLTGTGTLSGANVLTF.

This CDR3 reads CASSLDGRAGELFF. CDR3 nucleotide sequence: TGTGCCAGCAGTTTAGACGGGAGGGCCGGGGAGCTGTTTTTT. This rearrangement joins TRBV27 to TRBJ2-2; 8 positions match TRBD2. Germline assignment: CDR1 MNHEY and CDR2 SMNVEV (reference sequence). The trim removed 2 bases at V and 6 bases at J, leaving 2 bases unmatched. The CDR3 runs to 14 residues.

The rearrangement links TRBV28 to TRBJ1-1, with D perhaps TRBD1 (5 bases). Trimming stripped 8 bases from V and 0 bases from J, with 31 bases between. CDR1 and CDR2 (germline): MDHEN, SYDVKM. This CDR3 has 20 amino acids. CDR3 amino acids: CASAPFWGTASSIMNTEAFF. The CDR3 bases are TGTGCCAGCGCCCCCTTCTGGGGGACGGCCTCATCTATCATGAACACTGAAGCTTTCTTT.

CDR3 region: CAISETLDMLGQYF. CDR3 nucleotides: TGTGCCATCAGTGAGACTCTCGATATGCTAGGGCAGTACTTC. V is TRBV10-3 and J is TRBJ2-7, with no clear D. The germline V gene has CDR1 ENHRY and CDR2 SYGVKD. This CDR3 spans 14 amino acids. Trimming cost V 2 bases and J 9 bases, with 17 bases left between them.

The chain has TRBV5-1 and TRBJ2-3, with a possible D match to TRBD2 (6 bases). Per the germline V gene, CDR1 is SGHRS and CDR2 is YFSETQ. This CDR3 contains 16 residues. Deletions cut 1 base from V and 4 bases from J, with 16 bases between. The CDR3 nucleotides read TGCGCCAGCAGCTTGCAGGCTAGCGTTACCTCAGATACGCAGTATTTT. Translation gives CASSLQASVTSDTQYF.

The V and J genes are TRBV19 and TRBJ2-7; D perhaps matches TRBD1 (5 bases). Germline loops: CDR1 LNHDA, CDR2 SQIVND (reference sequence). V lost 3 bases to trimming and J lost 0 bases, with 15 bases between them. The CDR3 has 16 amino acids. The CDR3 here is CASSMVWGSSSYEQYF. The CDR3 DNA follows: TGTGCCAGTAGTATGGTATGGGGCTCAAGCTCCTACGAGCAGTACTTC.

V usage is TRBV7-8 and J usage is TRBJ1-3; possible D gene TRBD1, 5 bases. V was shortened by 5 bases and J by 0 bases, with 11 bases between the two germline ends. Per the germline V gene, CDR1 is SGHVS and CDR2 is FQNEAQ. This CDR3 is 15 amino acids long. Written as DNA, the CDR3 is TGTGCCAGCAGCCCGGGACGGATCTCTGGAAACACCATATATTTT. Translating it yields CASSPGRISGNTIYF.

The chain is built from TRBV27 and TRBJ1-1; D is uncertain. The CDR3 covers 14 residues. Germline-derived CDR1 and CDR2 are MNHEY and SMNVEV (reference sequence). V was clipped by 7 bases and J by 2 bases, with 14 bases between them. The CDR3 reads CASTSTTTNTEAFF. The CDR3 DNA follows: TGTGCCAGCACCTCGACGACAACTAACACTGAAGCTTTCTTT.

The V gene is TRBV5-1, the J gene TRBJ2-5; 10 bases fit TRBD2. The trim removed 5 bases at V and 3 bases at J, leaving 10 bases unmatched. CDR1 is SGHRS and CDR2 is YFSETQ in the germline V gene. The CDR3 length is 16 residues. Written as DNA, the CDR3 is TGCGCCAGCAGTTCGGTTCCTAGCGGGAGCAAAGAGACCCAGTACTTC. It is translated as CASSSVPSGSKETQYF.

Notes on this clone: Other nucleotide sequences in the sample specify the same CDR3. CDR3 amino acids: CASSLQGPGYTF. The CDR3 DNA reads as TGTGCCAGCAGTTTACAGGGGCCTGGCTACACCTTC. This sequence joins TRBV28 and TRBJ1-2; D may be TRBD1 (6 bases). CDR3 length: 12 residues. V lost 2 bases, J lost 7 bases, and 8 bases lay in between. Looked up from germline, CDR1 is MDHEN and CDR2 is SYDVKM.

The genes are TRBV9 and TRBJ2-2; 9 nucleotides agree with TRBD2. Germline V lookup: CDR1 SGDLS, CDR2 YYNGEE. Trimming removed 4 bases from V and 5 bases from J; junction bases left unmatched: 3. This CDR3 has 14 residues. DNA of the CDR3: TGTGCCAGCAGCCCCCTAGCGGGAACCGGGGAGCTGTTTTTT. Its protein is CASSPLAGTGELFF.

The chain uses TRBV20-1 and TRBJ1-2; no definite D call. Germline V CDR1 and CDR2: DFQATT, SNEGSKA (reference sequence). V lost 5 bases to trimming and J lost 8 bases, with 12 bases between them. This CDR3 has 11 residues. The CDR3 region is CSADTRMGYTF. The DNA for the CDR3 is TGCAGTGCTGACACCCGGATGGGCTACACCTTC.

This chain uses TRBV20-1 with TRBJ2-1, with 7 nucleotides matching TRBD2. There are 11 residues in the CDR3. The junction had 7 bases not matched to a gene; V was cut back by 3 bases and J by 14 bases. Germline CDR1 DFQATT, CDR2 SNEGSKA (reference sequence). The CDR3 DNA is TGCAGTGCTAGCTTTGCAGGGAGGGAGTTCTTC. It codes for CSASFAGREFF.

The chain joins TRBV28 to TRBJ2-7, with D possibly TRBD2 on 5 matching bases. The V gene lost 5 bases and the J gene lost 0 bases, with 14 bases spanning the gap. Per the germline V gene, CDR1 is MDHEN and CDR2 is SYDVKM. This CDR3 is 15 amino acids long. The CDR3 region has the DNA TGTGCCAGCAGTCCTCTGGGCGGGCTCTCCTACGAGCAGTACTTC. Translation gives CASSPLGGLSYEQYF.

The chain recombines TRBV6-6 with TRBJ1-3, with D perhaps matching TRBD1 (5 bases). Trimming removed 2 bases at V and 7 bases at J, with 12 bases between. The germline gives CDR1 MNHNY, CDR2 SVGAGI (reference sequence). The CDR3 is 14 residues long. CDR3 coding DNA: TGTGCCAGCAGTTACATGGGGGAGAGGAACACCATATATTTT. This gives the protein CASSYMGERNTIYF.